Listed here are 24 T cell receptor beta chains from one sample, sequenced in a study of blood T cell repertoires in COVID-19. Profiled with immunoSEQ multiplex PCR; TCRdb holds only in-frame clones, not every one. The sample includes about 83,000 clones, around 86% of them seen just once. Sequenced material: peripheral blood. All receptors derive from a man between 45 and 60 years old with active COVID-19.

This sequence joins TRBV5-1 and TRBJ2-1, with D perhaps TRBD2 (6 bases). Looked up from germline, CDR1 is SGHRS and CDR2 is YFSETQ. The CDR3 contains 13 residues. Trimming shortened V by 6 bases and J by 8 bases, and 15 bases separated the two germline ends. Here the CDR3 reads CASKRDSNDEQFF. The CDR3 DNA is TGCGCCAGCAAGAGGGACTCAAACGATGAGCAGTTCTTC.

This chain links TRBV7-3 with TRBJ2-5, with 9 nucleotides matching TRBD1. CDR1 and CDR2 (germline): SGHTA, FQGTGA. After removal of 4 bases from V and 4 bases from J, the junction contained 10 bases not matched to a gene. The length of the CDR3 is 16 residues. The CDR3 loop reads CASSSGQGTRGETQYF. CDR3 DNA sequence: TGTGCCAGCAGCTCTGGACAGGGGACGAGGGGAGAGACCCAGTACTTC.

This clone was picked up one time. The chain joins TRBV7-9 to TRBJ2-2; D is possibly TRBD1 (6 bases). V lost 5 bases and J lost 2, with 12 bases in between. The CDR3 consists of 15 residues. Germline V CDR1 and CDR2: SEHNR, FQNEAQ (reference sequence). The DNA for the CDR3 is TGTGCCAGCAGCGACAGGAACCTTAACACCGGGGAGCTGTTTTTT. This gives the protein CASSDRNLNTGELFF.

With regard to this clone: Additional DNA sequences in this sample encode the identical CDR3. The chain uses TRBV2 and TRBJ2-6, with 8 bases that match TRBD1. CDR3 size: 16 residues. The germline CDR1 and CDR2 sequences are SNHLY and FYNNEI. V shed 5 bases and J 2 bases; nucleotides not matched to a gene: 5. In nucleotides, the CDR3 is TGTGCCAGCAGTCCTGGACAGGGCGCTGGGGCCAACGTCCTGACTTTC. Protein sequence: CASSPGQGAGANVLTF.

The J gene is TRBJ1-3, the V gene TRBV4-1; the D is unclear. Trimming left V 0 bases short and J 1 base short, with 10 bases between. Germline CDR1 and CDR2: MGHRA and YSYEKL. There are 16 residues in the CDR3. CDR3 sequence: CASSQDISRSGNTIYF. CDR3 DNA sequence: TGCGCCAGCAGCCAAGATATTTCTAGATCTGGAAACACCATATATTTT.

The chain couples TRBV9 to TRBJ1-6; D is unresolved. Germline V gives CDR1 SGDLS, CDR2 YYNGEE. This CDR3 is 15 amino acids long. Trimming cost V 0 bases and J 5 bases, with 9 bases left between them. CDR3 DNA: TGTGCCAGCAGCGTAGGGGGAGGGAATAATTCACCCCTCCACTTT. It codes for CASSVGGGNNSPLHF.

For the CDR3, the DNA is TGTGCCAGCAGAGAACGAGCCATAGCGGGGGTACATGAGCAGTTCTTC. Protein product: CASRERAIAGVHEQFF. The J gene is TRBJ2-1, the V gene TRBV21-1; the table assigns TRBD2, which was not confirmed against the DNA. TRBV21-1 is described as a pseudogene. This CDR3 is 16 amino acids long.

This clone was recorded only once. The gene calls are TRBV28 and TRBJ1-6; D perhaps matches TRBD1 (5 bases). The CDR3 consists of 14 residues. Germline CDR1 and CDR2: MDHEN and SYDVKM. The V gene lost 4 bases and the J gene lost 7 bases, with 11 bases spanning the gap. The CDR3 loop is CASSYQGKNSPLHF. The DNA of the CDR3 is TGTGCCAGCAGTTACCAGGGTAAAAATTCACCCCTCCACTTT.

The rearrangement uses TRBV19 and TRBJ1-4; D not certain. There are 14 residues in the CDR3. Trimming pared 7 bases from V and 8 bases from J, leaving 17 bases between. Germline V lookup: CDR1 LNHDA, CDR2 SQIVND (reference sequence). CDR3 in DNA: TGTGCCAGTAAGCCTCAGCATTCGAGGGAAAAACTGTTTTTT. Translation: CASKPQHSREKLFF.

The V call is TRBV21-1, the J call TRBJ1-4; the D segment call TRBD1 is taken from the table without a DNA check. TRBV21-1 is a pseudogene segment. This CDR3 is built from 18 residues. In DNA, the CDR3 is TGTGCCAGCAGCAAAGATTTAAGGGGCCTAACAACTAATGAAAAACTGTTTTTT. Residues: CASSKDLRGLTTNEKLFF.

The V and J genes are TRBV11-1 and TRBJ1-3; 9 bases are shared with TRBD1. The CDR3 is made up of 15 amino acids. Germline V gives CDR1 SGHAT, CDR2 FQDESV (reference sequence). After removal of 9 bases from V and 4 bases from J, the junction contained 10 bases not matched to a gene. As DNA, the CDR3 is TGTGCCAGTAGGGGACAGGGCAGGAGAGGAAACACCATATATTTT. As protein: CASRGQGRRGNTIYF.

The chain couples TRBV5-4 to TRBJ2-3; 7 bases are a match to TRBD2. Germline lookup yields CDR1 SGHNT and CDR2 YYREEE (reference sequence). This CDR3 has 15 amino acids. V lost 5 bases, J lost 2 bases, and 8 bases stayed unmatched. CDR3 sequence: CASRRDYGPTDTQYF. The CDR3 DNA reads TGTGCCAGCAGACGGGACTATGGTCCCACAGATACGCAGTATTTT.

This chain joins TRBV27 and TRBJ1-2, with TRBD1 matching over 8 bases. Germline V gene lookup returns CDR1 MNHEY and CDR2 SMNVEV (reference sequence). The CDR3 covers 13 residues. V shed 2 bases and J 6 bases; nucleotides not matched to a gene: 2. The CDR3: CASSLRTGNGYTF. The CDR3, as DNA: TGTGCCAGCAGTTTACGGACAGGGAATGGCTACACCTTC.

This clone was detected only once. The V gene is TRBV19, the J gene TRBJ1-6; 9 positions agree with TRBD1. J was trimmed by 8 bases and V by 5 bases; bases with no gene match: 7. This CDR3 region has 15 residues. Germline V gene sequence: CDR1 LNHDA, CDR2 SQIVND (reference sequence). For the CDR3, the DNA is TGTGCCAGTAGTGGGGGACAGGGCGCTTATTCACCCCTCCACTTT. This codes for CASSGGQGAYSPLHF.

This rearrangement joins TRBV6-2 or TRBV6-3 to TRBJ2-3; D not resolved. The V gene's germline CDR1 is MNHEY and CDR2 SVGEGT. The CDR3 loop spans 15 amino acids. Trimming removed 6 bases at V and 2 bases at J, with 15 bases between. CDR3 DNA: TGTGCCAGCAGCGCCGTAGGAGCCGACACAGATACGCAGTATTTT. Translation gives CASSAVGADTDTQYF.

The V gene is TRBV18, the J gene TRBJ1-3; no firm D call. The length of the CDR3 is 16 residues. Germline V gene sequence: CDR1 KGHSH, CDR2 LQKENI. Trimming removed 3 bases at V and 0 bases at J, with 12 bases between. The chain's CDR3 is CASSPGPTASGNTIYF. CDR3 in DNA: TGTGCCAGCTCACCGGGCCCAACCGCCTCTGGAAACACCATATATTTT.

The chain is built from TRBV19 and TRBJ1-2; D is uncertain. Trimming shortened V by 3 bases and J by 1 base, and 6 bases separated the two germline ends. This CDR3 comprises 13 residues. Germline lookup yields CDR1 LNHDA and CDR2 SQIVND (reference sequence). The CDR3 protein is CASSITDNYGYTF. The CDR3 DNA reads as TGTGCCAGTAGTATCACAGATAACTATGGCTACACCTTC.

This clone showed up just once. The rearrangement links TRBV6-2 or TRBV6-3 to TRBJ2-7, with D tentatively TRBD2 (5 bases). CDR1 and CDR2 (germline): MNHEY, SVGEGT. The CDR3 has 14 residues. V gave up 2 bases and J gave up 2 bases, with 10 bases separating them. The DNA for the CDR3 is TGTGCCAGCAGTTACGCGGGCCAGACCTACGAGCAGTACTTC. Its protein product is CASSYAGQTYEQYF.

The V and J genes are TRBV2 and TRBJ2-5, with TRBD1 identical over 9 bases. The germline V gene encodes CDR1 SNHLY and CDR2 FYNNEI. The CDR3 length is 14 residues. With V trimmed by 4 bases and J by 4 bases, 4 bases remained unmatched. This CDR3 is CASSAGTGLETQYF. CDR3 sequence (DNA): TGTGCCAGCAGTGCAGGGACAGGGCTAGAGACCCAGTACTTC.

This clone has only one observation. The rearrangement links TRBV6-5 to TRBJ1-1, with a tentative D call TRBD1 (6 bases). The length of the CDR3 is 13 residues. Germline V lookup: CDR1 MNHEY, CDR2 SVGAGI. Trimming shortened V by 7 bases and J by 4 bases, and 13 bases separated the two germline ends. The CDR3 sequence: CASKPRGGTEAFF. The DNA for the CDR3 is TGTGCCAGCAAACCGAGGGGGGGCACTGAAGCTTTCTTT.

This clone was recorded once. The chain links TRBV5-1 to TRBJ1-2; TRBD1 matches 8 bases. The germline gives CDR1 SGHRS, CDR2 YFSETQ. The CDR3 consists of 13 residues. After removal of 4 bases from V and 5 bases from J, the junction contained 4 bases not matched to a gene. This CDR3 is CASSPGTGYGYTF. The CDR3 nucleotides read TGCGCCAGCAGCCCCGGGACAGGATATGGCTACACCTTC.

The rearrangement joins TRBV2 to TRBJ1-3; D call uncertain. Germline V gene lookup returns CDR1 SNHLY and CDR2 FYNNEI. With 4 bases removed from V and 0 bases from J, the gap between germline ends came to 7 bases. This CDR3 region has 14 residues. The CDR3 bases are TGTGCCAGCAGTGCCGAGGGCTCTGGAAACACCATATATTTT. Amino acid sequence: CASSAEGSGNTIYF. Supplemented by reference TRBV2 and TRBJ1-3, the full variable domain reads EPEVTQTPSHQVTQMGQEVILRCVPISNHLYFYWYRQILGQKVEFLVSFYNNEISEKSEIFDDQFSVERPDGSNFTLKIRSTKLEDSAMYFCASSAEGSGNTIYFGEGSWLTVV.

V usage is TRBV10-2 and J usage is TRBJ2-2, with D unresolved. Germline values: CDR1 WSHSY, CDR2 SAAADI. V was shortened by 3 bases and J by 5 bases, with 7 bases between the two germline ends. There are 13 residues in the CDR3. The CDR3 here is CASSDFRTGELFF. The CDR3 coding sequence is TGCGCCAGCAGTGATTTCCGGACCGGGGAGCTGTTTTTT.

The chain is built from TRBV7-3 and TRBJ2-6; D is undetermined. The CDR3 sequence is 17 residues long. V lost 2 bases to trimming and J lost 0 bases, with 11 bases between them. CDR1 SGHTA and CDR2 FQGTGA come from the germline V gene. CDR3 in amino acids: CASSLVSSSSGANVLTF. CDR3 DNA sequence: TGTGCCAGCAGCTTAGTTAGTTCGAGCTCTGGGGCCAACGTCCTGACTTTC.